This T cell receptor beta chain was obtained from a study of Ad26.COV2.S vaccination and SARS-CoV-2 variants. In germline, CDR1 is MNHEY, CDR2 SVGEGT. The ends were cut back, 5 bases at V and 12 bases at J, with 16 bases in the middle. The length of the CDR3 is 12 residues. The sample's treatment: approximately 18 received Ad26.COV2.S at low or high dose, single or two shots; 5 received placebo; per-sample allocation not given. Day 63 after the first vaccine or placebo injection was the time point for sampling. Repertoires were generated with immunoSEQ multiplex PCR, while TCRdb's copy carries only in-frame clones and drops some. The sample holds roughly 350,000 clones, roughly 90% seen once.

The material sequenced was peripheral blood, taken in a trial of Ad26.COV2.S vaccine versus placebo. The chain carries TRBV6-2 or TRBV6-3 and TRBJ1-2; the D gene is possibly TRBD1 (5 bases). The clonotype comes from a person aged 18-60 years who received the Ad26.COV2.S COVID-19 vaccine or a placebo. The CDR3 region is CASSPTGSENTF. The CDR3 region has the DNA TGTGCCAGCAGTCCAACAGGCTCCGAAAACACCTTC.